These 31 T cell receptor beta chains were all obtained from the same sample, sequenced in a study of shared clonotypes between healthy human individuals. This table comes from immunoSEQ multiplex PCR, and its TCRdb copy is limited to in-frame clones, with some not included. The sample holds some 1.4 million clones, about 96% seen once. Material for sequencing was naive CD4+ T cells sorted from blood. Indicated subset: CD45RA+ positively selected. The receptor source for this set is a man aged 25 to 45 in good health.

In this sample, this clone turned up once. The gene calls are TRBV6-5 and TRBJ1-2; D is uncertain. The germline V gene encodes CDR1 MNHEY and CDR2 SVGAGI. The V end lost 0 bases, the J end lost 2 bases, and 13 bases lay between the germline ends. There are 16 residues in the CDR3. In DNA form, the CDR3 reads TGTGCCAGCAGTTACTCGCCGGTCACAGTAAACTATGGCTACACCTTC. This gives the protein CASSYSPVTVNYGYTF.

This chain uses TRBV29-1 with TRBJ2-5; no clear D gene. Germline V gene lookup returns CDR1 SQVTM and CDR2 ANQGSEA. The CDR3 is 12 residues long. The germline V and J ends were trimmed by 6 bases and 5 bases, with 13 bases remaining between them. The CDR3 sequence is CSVVPSIETQYF. The CDR3 DNA follows: TGCAGCGTCGTGCCCTCAATTGAGACCCAGTACTTC.

The chain recombines TRBV5-4 with TRBJ2-5; D may be TRBD1 (6 bases). The CDR3 loop spans 14 amino acids. Per the germline V gene, CDR1 is SGHNT and CDR2 is YYREEE (reference sequence). V was pared by 0 bases and J by 5 bases, with 11 bases between. The CDR3 region has the DNA TGTGCCAGCAGCTTGGGAGGTCAGGGGGAGACCCAGTACTTC. Its translation is CASSLGGQGETQYF.

The chain is built from TRBV9 and TRBJ2-5; TRBD2 matches 8 bases. CDR3 length equals 16 residues. Germline assignment: CDR1 SGDLS and CDR2 YYNGEE. V lost 0 bases, J lost 3 bases, and 7 bases stayed unmatched. The CDR3 DNA reads TGTGCCAGCAGCGTAGGGATAGCGGGACCTGAAGAGACCCAGTACTTC. This sequence encodes CASSVGIAGPEETQYF.

CDR3 residues: CASSPTSGRSYEQYF. For the CDR3, the DNA is TGTGCCAGCAGCCCGACTAGCGGGAGGTCCTACGAGCAGTACTTC. The chain combines TRBV5-4 with TRBJ2-7; 13 nucleotides align to TRBD2. The CDR3 has 15 residues. Trimming took 4 bases from V and 1 from J; bases not matched to a gene: 2. From germline, CDR1 is SGHNT and CDR2 YYREEE (reference sequence).

The chain has TRBV27 and TRBJ2-1; TRBD2 agrees at 9 bases. This CDR3 contains 15 residues. V lost 2 bases, J lost 5 bases, and 4 bases stayed unmatched. The germline V gene encodes CDR1 MNHEY and CDR2 SMNVEV (reference sequence). The CDR3 DNA reads as TGTGCCAGCAGTTTACGGCTAGCGGGGAACAATGAGCAGTTCTTC. This sequence encodes CASSLRLAGNNEQFF.

This chain connects TRBV5-4 to TRBJ2-3, with 13 bases matching TRBD2. Trimming took 3 bases from V and 3 from J; bases not matched to a gene: 4. The CDR3 runs to 16 residues. The germline CDR1 and CDR2 sequences are SGHNT and YYREEE (reference sequence). CDR3 region: CASSSKTSGRTDTQYF. The DNA for the CDR3 is TGTGCCAGCAGCTCCAAGACTAGCGGGAGGACAGATACGCAGTATTTT.

V gene TRBV7-6 combines with J gene TRBJ2-7; 7 positions match TRBD1. Germline lookup yields CDR1 SGHVS and CDR2 FNYEAQ. CDR3 length equals 14 residues. The junction had 5 bases not matched to a gene; V was cut back by 4 bases and J by 2 bases. The CDR3 DNA follows: TGTGCCAGCAGCTCCGTGACAGGGCCCTACGAGCAGTACTTC. This encodes CASSSVTGPYEQYF.

V usage is TRBV10-1 and J usage is TRBJ2-1; TRBD2 aligns across 10 bases. J lost 2 bases, V lost 2 bases, and 3 bases had no gene match. Germline V gene lookup returns CDR1 WNHNN and CDR2 SYGVQD (reference sequence). The CDR3 sequence is 16 residues long. CDR3 sequence reads: CASSERTSGTYNEQFF. DNA of the CDR3: TGCGCCAGCAGTGAGAGGACTAGCGGAACCTACAATGAGCAGTTCTTC.

Concerning this clone itself: The same CDR3 also results from other DNA sequences found in this sample. The gene calls are TRBV11-2 and TRBJ1-1; D call uncertain. In germline, CDR1 is SGHAT, CDR2 FQNNGV. The V end was cut by 4 bases, the J end by 0 bases, with 6 bases between. CDR3 size: 13 residues. The CDR3 sequence: CASSSTVNTEAFF. The CDR3, as DNA: TGTGCCAGCAGCTCTACAGTGAACACTGAAGCTTTCTTT.

The gene calls are TRBV11-3 and TRBJ2-1; 8 nucleotides line up with TRBD2. Trimming at V came to 5 bases and at J to 6 bases, leaving 18 bases not matched to a gene. Germline V gene sequence: CDR1 SGHNT, CDR2 YENEEA. CDR3 length: 18 residues. The CDR3: CASSPGPARAGEVNEQFF. The CDR3 DNA follows: TGTGCCAGCAGCCCCGGACCGGCGAGAGCGGGAGAGGTCAATGAGCAGTTCTTC.

This chain links TRBV2 with TRBJ2-1; D gene ambiguous. The ends were cut back, 5 bases at V and 0 bases at J, with 8 bases in the middle. Germline V gene lookup returns CDR1 SNHLY and CDR2 FYNNEI. CDR3 length: 14 residues. CDR3 DNA sequence: TGTGCCAGCAGTTTGTATGGCTCCTACAATGAGCAGTTCTTC. It encodes CASSLYGSYNEQFF.

This chain links TRBV18 with TRBJ2-7; 12 bases line up with TRBD2. CDR1 and CDR2 from the germline V gene are KGHSH and LQKENI. The CDR3 runs 16 residues. V shed 4 bases, J shed 5 bases, and the junction held 9 bases outside the gene matches. The DNA for the CDR3 is TGTGCCAGCTCACGAACCCGACTAGCGGGAGTACACGAGCAGTACTTC. Translated: CASSRTRLAGVHEQYF.

The J gene is TRBJ2-2, the V gene TRBV19; D gene uncertain. Trimming pared 0 bases from V and 7 bases from J, leaving 6 bases between. The CDR3 is 13 residues long. In germline, CDR1 is LNHDA, CDR2 SQIVND (reference sequence). CDR3: CASSIDFGGELFF. The DNA of the CDR3 is TGTGCCAGTAGTATAGACTTCGGCGGGGAGCTGTTTTTT.

This CDR3 reads CASSPNAYRDEKLFF. CDR3 coding DNA: TGTGCCAGCAGTCCTAACGCTTACAGGGATGAAAAACTGTTTTTT. This chain links TRBV28 with TRBJ1-4, with D possibly TRBD1 on 6 matching bases. The V end lost 5 bases, the J end lost 6 bases, and 16 bases lay between the germline ends. Germline V gene lookup returns CDR1 MDHEN and CDR2 SYDVKM. The CDR3 length is 15 residues.

The chain employs TRBV19 and TRBJ2-3; tentatively, D is TRBD2 (6 bases). CDR1 LNHDA and CDR2 SQIVND come from the germline V gene (reference sequence). CDR3 length: 14 residues. V was pared by 6 bases and J by 5 bases, with 15 bases between. CDR3 in amino acids: CASRTEGRRDTQYF. DNA of the CDR3: TGTGCCAGTAGAACGGAGGGCCGGAGAGATACGCAGTATTTT.

The DNA for the CDR3 is TGTGCCAGCAGCAGTAGACGGACGGAGTGGAACACTGAAGCTTTCTTT. Amino acids: CASSSRRTEWNTEAFF. The chain is built from TRBV5-4 and TRBJ1-1, with unresolved D. With 4 bases removed from V and 1 base from J, the gap between germline ends came to 17 bases. This CDR3 contains 16 residues. Germline CDR1 SGHNT, CDR2 YYREEE (reference sequence).

The rearrangement links TRBV28 to TRBJ2-7, with D perhaps given as TRBD1 or TRBD2 (5 bases each). Germline loops: CDR1 MDHEN, CDR2 SYDVKM. Trimming cost V 2 bases and J 2 bases, with 19 bases left between them. The CDR3 runs 17 residues. The chain's CDR3 is CASSLRGLRRGAYEQYF. The DNA of the CDR3 is TGTGCCAGCAGTTTAAGGGGCCTCCGGAGAGGGGCCTACGAGCAGTACTTC.

The rearrangement joins TRBV7-2 to TRBJ2-3; 11 nucleotides agree with TRBD2. The trim removed 1 base at V and 5 bases at J, leaving 8 bases unmatched. This CDR3 contains 17 residues. The V gene's germline CDR1 is SGHTA and CDR2 FQGNSA. The CDR3 DNA reads TGTGCCAGCAGCTTAGTAAGGCTAGCGGGAGGATTAGATACGCAGTATTTT. Residues: CASSLVRLAGGLDTQYF.

The J gene is TRBJ2-7, the V gene TRBV11-2; perhaps D is TRBD1 or TRBD2 (5 bases each). The germline gives CDR1 SGHAT, CDR2 FQNNGV. V was pared by 7 bases and J by 7 bases, with 14 bases between. The CDR3 has 12 amino acids. CDR3 region: CASTPGPGEQYF. The CDR3 coding sequence is TGTGCCAGCACCCCGGGACCCGGTGAGCAGTACTTC.

The CDR3 here is CASSYGAGVLTDTQYF. The CDR3 DNA is TGTGCCAGCAGTTACGGAGCGGGAGTGTTGACAGATACGCAGTATTTT. This chain links TRBV6-5 with TRBJ2-3, with 8 bases lining up with TRBD2. The CDR3 has 16 amino acids. V was pared by 2 bases and J by 3 bases, with 7 bases of the junction left unmatched. Germline CDR1 MNHEY, CDR2 SVGAGI.

This rearrangement joins TRBV19 to TRBJ2-3; D perhaps matches TRBD2 (5 bases). In germline, CDR1 is LNHDA, CDR2 SQIVND (reference sequence). The CDR3 contains 16 residues. Trimming removed 4 bases from V and 0 bases from J, with 14 bases in between. The CDR3 loop reads CASSTKAERSTDTQYF. DNA for the CDR3: TGTGCCAGTAGTACCAAAGCGGAAAGAAGCACAGATACGCAGTATTTT.

This clone was detected only a few times. The V and J genes are TRBV5-4 and TRBJ2-1, with 8 bases fitting TRBD1. Trimming cost V 2 bases and J 10 bases; bases outside gene matches: 2. The CDR3 sequence is 12 residues long. Germline CDR1 and CDR2: SGHNT and YYREEE (reference sequence). The CDR3 bases are TGTGCCAGCAGCTTCAGGGGGCGCGAGCAGTTCTTC. This translates into CASSFRGREQFF.

This chain links TRBV7-9 with TRBJ2-4, with TRBD1 matching over 10 bases. Trimming removed 7 bases from V and 0 bases from J; junction bases left unmatched: 9. The V gene's germline CDR1 is SEHNR and CDR2 FQNEAQ (reference sequence). The CDR3 extends over 17 amino acids. The CDR3 sequence: CASMRTGGSLAKNIQYF. The CDR3 coding sequence is TGTGCCAGCATGAGGACAGGGGGTTCTCTAGCCAAAAACATTCAGTACTTC.

This sequence joins TRBV5-1 and TRBJ2-1; 9 positions match TRBD2. V was clipped by 5 bases and J by 9 bases; unmatched bases: 18. Germline V gene data show CDR1 as SGHRS and CDR2 as YFSETQ. There are 17 residues in the CDR3. The CDR3 sequence is CASRPQPGTSTLGEQFF. The CDR3 nucleotides are TGCGCCAGCAGGCCCCAGCCCGGGACTAGCACCCTGGGTGAGCAGTTCTTC.

The chain combines TRBV5-1 with TRBJ1-5; TRBD1 might be the D (5 bases). The CDR3 spans 15 residues. The V gene's germline CDR1 is SGHRS and CDR2 YFSETQ. With 3 bases removed from V and 3 bases from J, the gap between germline ends came to 13 bases. The CDR3 DNA reads as TGCGCCAGCAGCTCCGATGGACAATTCAATCAGCCCCAGCATTTT. It is translated as CASSSDGQFNQPQHF.

V is TRBV4-1 and J is TRBJ1-5; weak D call: TRBD1 (5 bases). CDR1 MGHRA and CDR2 YSYEKL come from the germline V gene. The CDR3 sequence is 13 residues long. V lost 2 bases to trimming and J lost 6 bases, with 8 bases between them. CDR3 coding DNA: TGCGCCAGCAGCCAACAGGGACTTCAGCCCCAGCATTTT. It yields the protein CASSQQGLQPQHF.

The chain uses TRBV7-2 and TRBJ2-3, with D possibly being TRBD2 (5 bases). CDR1 SGHTA and CDR2 FQGNSA come from the germline V gene. The CDR3 runs to 17 residues. The V gene lost 1 base and the J gene lost 2 bases, with 16 bases spanning the gap. The CDR3 region has the DNA TGTGCCAGCAGCTTAGAGATCCGGAGCGGTCACACAGATACGCAGTATTTT. Amino acids: CASSLEIRSGHTDTQYF.

This sequence joins TRBV10-2 and TRBJ2-7, with TRBD1 matching 7 bases. V dropped 4 bases and J dropped 3; count of bases not matched to a gene: 6. Germline V gives CDR1 WSHSY, CDR2 SAAADI. This CDR3 is 14 amino acids long. CDR3: CASSGGQNFYEQYF. The CDR3 DNA reads TGCGCCAGCAGTGGGGGACAGAACTTCTACGAGCAGTACTTC.

The V gene is TRBV30, the J gene TRBJ2-2, with TRBD2 matching over 9 bases. The CDR3 runs 14 residues. Trimming at V came to 6 bases and at J to 1 base, leaving 3 bases not matched to a gene. Germline V gene sequence: CDR1 GTSNPN, CDR2 SVGIG (reference sequence). CDR3 loop: CACPTSGNTGELFF. CDR3 bases: TGTGCCTGCCCGACTAGCGGGAACACCGGGGAGCTGTTTTTT. Full variable domain (remainder filled in from reference TRBV30 and TRBJ2-2): SQTIHQWPATLVQPVGSPLSLECTVEGTSNPNLYWYRQAAGRGLQLLFYSVGIGQISSEVPQNLSASRPQDRQFILSSKKLLLSDSGFYLCACPTSGNTGELFFGEGSRLTVL.

This clone was seen a handful of times. The V gene is TRBV29-1, the J gene TRBJ2-7; 8 positions agree with TRBD1. V was pared by 2 bases and J by 6 bases, with 9 bases of the junction left unmatched. This CDR3 is 14 amino acids long. CDR1 is SQVTM and CDR2 is ANQGSEA in the germline V gene. CDR3 loop: CSVERQGAEFEQYF. The CDR3 region has the DNA TGCAGCGTTGAAAGGCAGGGGGCCGAGTTCGAGCAGTACTTC.